A single sample is the source of the 28 T cell receptor beta chains below, sequenced in a study of Ad26.COV2.S vaccination and SARS-CoV-2 variants. Treatment given: around 19 received Ad26.COV2.S at low or high dose, single or two shots; about 5 received placebo; per-sample allocation not given. Sampling was performed 63 days after the first vaccine or placebo injection. Using immunoSEQ multiplex PCR, the repertoire was profiled, and TCRdb retains in-frame clones only, with some absent. The sample has roughly 240,000 clones, 88% seen once. Sequences were derived from peripheral blood, sampled in a trial of Ad26.COV2.S vaccine versus placebo. All receptors come from a person between 18 and 65 years old who received the Ad26.COV2.S COVID-19 vaccine or a placebo.

V and J are TRBV6-6 and TRBJ2-7; 8 bases fit TRBD1. The J segment lost 6 bases and the V segment lost 0 bases, leaving 7 bases of the junction unmatched. Per germline, CDR1 MNHNY and CDR2 SVGAGI (reference sequence). This CDR3 contains 15 residues. The CDR3 is CASSYSGRGQGEQYF. Written as DNA, the CDR3 is TGTGCCAGCAGTTACTCGGGCAGGGGGCAAGGCGAGCAGTACTTC.

The chain uses TRBV3-1 (or the pseudogene TRBV3-2) and TRBJ1-5; no firm D call. With 2 bases removed from V and 0 bases from J, the gap between germline ends came to 8 bases. In germline, CDR1 is LGHDT, CDR2 YNNKEL (reference sequence). The length of the CDR3 is 15 residues. The CDR3 region is CASSQNHFSNQPQHF. The CDR3 DNA sequence: TGTGCCAGCAGCCAAAATCACTTTAGCAATCAGCCCCAGCATTTT.

This chain uses TRBV10-2 with TRBJ2-1; no reliable D call. From germline, CDR1 is WSHSY and CDR2 SAAADI. The CDR3 loop spans 13 amino acids. V was cut by 2 bases and J by 6 bases, with 8 bases left in between. The CDR3 here is CASSEQLVNEQFF. DNA of the CDR3: TGCGCCAGCAGTGAGCAGCTAGTCAATGAGCAGTTCTTC.

V usage is TRBV6-1 and J usage is TRBJ1-5; no definite D call. The V gene lost 2 bases and the J gene lost 7 bases, with 3 bases spanning the gap. Germline V gives CDR1 MNHNS, CDR2 SASEGT. The CDR3 length is 11 residues. DNA of the CDR3: TGTGCCAGCAGTGAAACCCAGCCCCAGCATTTT. Its protein product is CASSETQPQHF.

V gene TRBV19 combines with J gene TRBJ1-1; 9 bases map to TRBD1. The CDR3 spans 15 residues. The germline CDR1 and CDR2 sequences are LNHDA and SQIVND (reference sequence). With V trimmed by 6 bases and J by 0 bases, 5 bases remained unmatched. This CDR3 is CASREQGAVNTEAFF. Written as DNA, the CDR3 is TGTGCCAGTAGAGAACAGGGGGCTGTGAACACTGAAGCTTTCTTT.

This chain connects TRBV27 to TRBJ2-7; no firm D call. The V end lost 0 bases, the J end lost 0 bases, and 12 bases lay between the germline ends. There are 16 residues in the CDR3. Germline assignment: CDR1 MNHEY and CDR2 SMNVEV (reference sequence). The chain's CDR3 is CASSLSGHLSSYEQYF. The CDR3 region has the DNA TGTGCCAGCAGTTTATCGGGCCACCTCAGCTCCTACGAGCAGTACTTC.

The chain joins TRBV3-1 (or the pseudogene TRBV3-2) to TRBJ2-5; TRBD2 aligns across 8 bases. Germline CDR1 and CDR2: LGHDT and YNNKEL (reference sequence). This CDR3 spans 14 amino acids. V lost 2 bases and J lost 9; bases outside the gene matches: 8. CDR3: CASSQLTSGEAQYF. The CDR3 DNA reads TGTGCCAGCAGCCAACTTACTAGCGGTGAGGCCCAGTACTTC.

The chain is built from TRBV5-5 and TRBJ2-1; 8 bases map to TRBD2. The CDR3 has 16 amino acids. The V gene end was trimmed by 7 bases and the J gene end by 12 bases; junction bases not matched to a gene: 21. Germline loops: CDR1 SGHKS, CDR2 YYEKEE (reference sequence). The CDR3 coding sequence is TGTGCCAGCGGCCCGGGGTGGGTGCGGGAGGCACACGGGCAGTTCTTC. Protein sequence: CASGPGWVREAHGQFF.

This clone occurred once. The chain couples TRBV5-1 to TRBJ2-2; D call uncertain. In germline, CDR1 is SGHRS, CDR2 YFSETQ. V gave up 2 bases and J gave up 10 bases, with 12 bases separating them. This CDR3 comprises 13 residues. For the CDR3, the DNA is TGCGCCAGCAGCTTTTGGGTGGGGTCGGAGCTGTTTTTT. Encoded protein: CASSFWVGSELFF.

The gene calls are TRBV7-2 and TRBJ2-7; TRBD1 is a possible D gene (5 bases). The CDR3 has 14 amino acids. The germline V and J ends were trimmed by 2 bases and 3 bases, with 11 bases remaining between them. CDR1 SGHTA and CDR2 FQGNSA come from the germline V gene. The CDR3 sequence is CASSLHGAGYEQYF. The CDR3 DNA is TGTGCCAGCAGCTTACATGGGGCCGGCTACGAGCAGTACTTC.

The sample holds one count of this clone. This chain joins TRBV10-2 and TRBJ2-3; D is possibly TRBD1 (6 bases). The CDR3 covers 14 residues. The V and J ends lost 9 bases and 4 bases respectively, with 17 bases between them. The germline gives CDR1 WSHSY, CDR2 SAAADI. The CDR3 sequence is CASKDQGLADTQYF. The CDR3 DNA is TGCGCCAGTAAAGATCAGGGGCTAGCAGATACGCAGTATTTT.

The chain couples TRBV5-6 to TRBJ1-1; 11 bases are a match to TRBD1. Germline V lookup: CDR1 SGHDT, CDR2 YYEEEE. The CDR3 sequence is 13 residues long. The V gene end was trimmed by 2 bases and the J gene end by 8 bases; junction bases not matched to a gene: 2. The CDR3 DNA sequence: TGTGCCAGCAGCTTCGGACAGGGGGCGGAAGCTTTCTTT. Translation: CASSFGQGAEAFF.

The V call is TRBV4-2, the J call TRBJ1-1; perhaps TRBD1 as D (5 bases). The V end was cut by 3 bases, the J end by 1 base, with 15 bases between. The CDR3 loop spans 16 amino acids. Germline V gives CDR1 LGHNA, CDR2 YNFKEQ. CDR3 bases: TGTGCCAGCAGCCATGCCTTGGGACCGGAGAACACTGAAGCTTTCTTT. Translated, it gives CASSHALGPENTEAFF.

Note on this clone: Since the CDR3 does not end with the conserved phenylalanine or tryptophan, this likely comes from a read error. It is unclear where the CDR3 begins or ends on the DNA, so no DNA is shown, and the CDR3 is as TCRdb lists it. The chain links TRBV27 to TRBJ1-1; TRBD1, the table's D call, was not compared with the DNA. The CDR3 totals 10 residues, both ends included. Looked up from germline, CDR1 is MNHEY and CDR2 is SMNVEV (reference sequence). The chain's CDR3 is CASRPGTGGS.

The gene calls are TRBV7-2 and TRBJ1-5, with a possible D match to TRBD1 (5 bases). Germline CDR1 SGHTA, CDR2 FQGNSA. Trimming shortened V by 1 base and J by 7 bases, and 11 bases separated the two germline ends. There are 14 residues in the CDR3. CDR3 region: CASSLERGNQPQHF. The CDR3 coding sequence is TGTGCCAGCAGCTTAGAGAGGGGTAACCAGCCCCAGCATTTT.

V gene TRBV7-2 combines with J gene TRBJ2-1; 10 nucleotides match TRBD2. With V trimmed by 6 bases and J by 4 bases, 6 bases remained unmatched. CDR3 length: 15 residues. CDR1 is SGHTA and CDR2 is FQGNSA in the germline V gene. The CDR3 DNA sequence: TGTGCCAGCAGGAATAGCGGGGGGCCTTACAATGAGCAGTTCTTC. It yields the protein CASRNSGGPYNEQFF.

V gene TRBV28 combines with J gene TRBJ2-4; possibly TRBD1 for D (5 bases). V lost 2 bases and J lost 7, with 15 bases in between. The CDR3 covers 15 residues. Per germline, CDR1 MDHEN and CDR2 SYDVKM. In nucleotides, the CDR3 is TGTGCCAGCAGTTTAGGGCTCCTAAAGGGGAACATTCAGTACTTC. It specifies CASSLGLLKGNIQYF.

The genes are TRBV7-2 and TRBJ1-1; D might be TRBD1 (5 bases). The CDR3 length is 14 residues. The V and J ends lost 5 bases and 1 base respectively, with 11 bases between them. CDR1 is SGHTA, CDR2 FQGNSA, per germline. The CDR3 protein is CASSPGTANTEAFF. The CDR3 DNA is TGTGCCAGCAGCCCGGGGACGGCGAACACTGAAGCTTTCTTT.

The V gene is TRBV5-1, the J gene TRBJ1-3; no clear D gene. V was pared by 4 bases and J by 1 base, with 9 bases between. The CDR3 totals 14 residues. Germline V gene sequence: CDR1 SGHRS, CDR2 YFSETQ. The chain's CDR3 is CASSPQGSGNTIYF. The CDR3 region has the DNA TGCGCCAGCAGCCCACAAGGGTCTGGAAACACCATATATTTT.

The count of this clone is one. The gene calls are TRBV30 and TRBJ1-1; D is undetermined. The CDR3 totals 14 residues. With 0 bases removed from V and 1 base from J, the gap between germline ends came to 9 bases. Germline loops: CDR1 GTSNPN, CDR2 SVGIG (reference sequence). CDR3 loop: CAWSVSVKNTEAFF. For the CDR3, the DNA is TGTGCCTGGAGTGTATCGGTAAAGAACACTGAAGCTTTCTTT.

Note on this clone: Other DNA sequences of this sample code for an identical CDR3. The chain carries TRBV6-5 and TRBJ1-6; 9 bases agree with TRBD1. Germline assignment: CDR1 MNHEY and CDR2 SVGAGI. This CDR3 has 13 amino acids. After removal of 6 bases from V and 9 bases from J, the junction contained 3 bases not matched to a gene. CDR3 sequence reads: CASSRQGGSPLHF. The CDR3 DNA follows: TGTGCCAGCAGCAGACAGGGGGGTTCACCCCTCCACTTT.

The rearrangement uses TRBV7-9 and TRBJ1-2; 11 bases match TRBD1. With 3 bases clipped from V and 4 bases from J, the junction kept 1 base outside the gene matches. The germline gives CDR1 SEHNR, CDR2 FQNEAQ (reference sequence). The CDR3 is 14 residues long. The CDR3: CASSLDRGLYGYTF. CDR3 nucleotides: TGTGCCAGCAGCTTGGACAGGGGGCTCTATGGCTACACCTTC.

This clone has only one observation. This chain joins TRBV4-1 and TRBJ2-4, with D perhaps given as TRBD1 or TRBD2 (6 bases each). Trimming left V 3 bases short and J 0 bases short, with 9 bases between. The germline V gene encodes CDR1 MGHRA and CDR2 YSYEKL. CDR3 length equals 15 residues. The DNA for the CDR3 is TGCGCCAGCAGCCAGGGGGGCCTAGCCAAAAACATTCAGTACTTC. This translates into CASSQGGLAKNIQYF.

V usage is TRBV10-3 and J usage is TRBJ2-7, with TRBD1 identical over 8 bases. This CDR3 contains 13 residues. Germline CDR1 is ENHRY and CDR2 is SYGVKD. The junction had 7 bases not matched to a gene; V was cut back by 6 bases and J by 6 bases. CDR3 DNA sequence: TGTGCCATCAGCGGCGCAGGGGGCGGCGAGCAGTACTTC. It specifies CAISGAGGGEQYF.

V and J are TRBV7-2 and TRBJ2-2, with no clear D. The CDR3 is 14 residues long. Trimming cost V 3 bases and J 5 bases, with 10 bases left between them. CDR1 SGHTA and CDR2 FQGNSA come from the germline V gene. The CDR3 sequence: CASSLPHGTGELFF. The CDR3 nucleotides read TGTGCCAGCAGCTTGCCGCATGGGACCGGGGAGCTGTTTTTT.

This chain uses TRBV7-6 with TRBJ2-4; no definite D call. The CDR3 runs to 16 residues. From germline, CDR1 is SGHVS and CDR2 FNYEAQ. Trimming left V 7 bases short and J 0 bases short, with 16 bases between. The CDR3 DNA reads TGTGCCAGCAAAACTGGACCGTACCTAGCCAAAAACATTCAGTACTTC. Translation: CASKTGPYLAKNIQYF.

J is TRBJ2-7 and V is TRBV2; no definite D call. Germline values: CDR1 SNHLY, CDR2 FYNNEI. Trimming shortened V by 3 bases and J by 4 bases, and 10 bases separated the two germline ends. The CDR3 has 13 amino acids. This chain's CDR3 is CASSDNSRYEQYF. As DNA, the CDR3 is TGTGCCAGCAGTGATAACAGTCGTTACGAGCAGTACTTC. The full variable domain, completed using reference TRBV2 and TRBJ2-7, is EPEVTQTPSHQVTQMGQEVILRCVPISNHLYFYWYRQILGQKVEFLVSFYNNEISEKSEIFDDQFSVERPDGSNFTLKIRSTKLEDSAMYFCASSDNSRYEQYFGPGTRLTVT.

This clone was seen a few times. The chain employs TRBV20-1 and TRBJ1-2, with D unresolved. The germline V and J ends were trimmed by 5 bases and 8 bases, with 9 bases remaining between them. The CDR3 is made up of 10 amino acids. The V gene's germline CDR1 is DFQATT and CDR2 SNEGSKA (reference sequence). The CDR3 protein is CSALSPGYTF. The CDR3 DNA follows: TGCAGTGCTTTATCCCCAGGCTACACCTTC.